The clone carrying this T cell receptor (beta chain) was found once. One junction end does not reproduce the germline sequence, and a read error may be involved. This sample was included in a study of T cell repertoires in aging, cancer and after chemotherapy. TRB rearrangements spanning V, D and J were amplified using mixed TRB-A/B primers. MiXCR, run by TCRdb on the multiplex PCR reads, gives a single entry per CDR3 protein. The data contain around 4,000 distinct CDR3 sequences, 20% to 25% of them singletons. This CDR3 is 14 amino acids long. The template was genomic DNA from peripheral blood, not RNA.

This chain uses TRBV12-3 or TRBV12-4 with TRBJ1-5; 11 positions match TRBD1. The TCR sequence derives from a human donor in good health. The donor label of this sample is uncertain. Sequencing was carried out using blood. The CDR3 DNA follows: TGTGCCAGCAGCTGGGGACAGGGGGATCAGCCCCATCATTTT. Residues: CASSWGQGDQPHHF.